This T cell receptor (beta chain) was found in a study of T-cell memory formation after mild COVID-19. This clonotype was observed a handful of times. What it binds is unknown. MiXCR, run by TCRdb on the 5' RACE reads, gives a single entry per CDR3 protein. This table has about 180,000 distinct CDR3 sequences, around 20% appearing once. Regarding the study as a whole: Pre-infection memory held some responding clones, suggesting pre-existing cross-reactive T cells responded.

CDR1 and CDR2 (germline): LGHNA, YSLEER. The CDR3 runs 15 residues. The ends were cut back, 4 bases at V and 1 base at J, with 12 bases in the middle. The specimen sequenced was PBMCs or a T cell subset sorted from them (not recorded which). This TCR came from a man aged 18 to 30 who had mild COVID-19 (a few samples of this study predate the infection). Cell type and time point are not known. This rearrangement joins TRBV4-3 to TRBJ2-3; TRBD1 might be the D (6 bases). The CDR3 DNA reads as TGCGCCAGCAGCCCAACAGGGTTGGGCACAGATACGCAGTATTTT. Encoded protein: CASSPTGLGTDTQYF.